This entry is about one T cell receptor beta chain. Its specificity is unknown. This specimen belongs to a study of cytomegalovirus exposure and HLA in healthy donors. Study-level points and caveats: Sequencing artifact likely explains a cluster of highly shared sequence variants.

Primers for the PCR totalled 60 Vbeta and 13 Jbeta. Sequenced by immunoSEQ multiplex PCR; TCRdb stores in-frame clones only, minus some. The table records 130,000 to 150,000 clones, almost 80% of them present only once. The CDR3 has 15 residues. Trimming pared 3 bases from V and 0 bases from J, leaving 11 bases between. Germline assignment: CDR1 KGHSH and CDR2 LQKENI. The chain carries TRBV18 and TRBJ1-1, with D hard to call. This TCR came from a middle-aged woman in good health and CMV-seropositive. Sequencing was done on a sample of PBMCs. CDR3 in DNA: TGTGCCAGCTCACCGGGAAACGGGGTGAACACTGAAGCTTTCTTT. This encodes CASSPGNGVNTEAFF.